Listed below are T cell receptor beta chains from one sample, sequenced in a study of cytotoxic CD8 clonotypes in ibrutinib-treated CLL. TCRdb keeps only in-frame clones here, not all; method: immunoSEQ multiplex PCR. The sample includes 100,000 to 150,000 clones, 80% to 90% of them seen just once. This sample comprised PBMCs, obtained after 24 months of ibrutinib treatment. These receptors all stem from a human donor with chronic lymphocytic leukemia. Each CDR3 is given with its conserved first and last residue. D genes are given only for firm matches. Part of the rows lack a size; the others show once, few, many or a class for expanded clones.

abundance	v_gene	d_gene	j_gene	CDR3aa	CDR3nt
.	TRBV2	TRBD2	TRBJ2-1	CASSVDSGGAGEQFF	TGTGCCAGCAGTGTAGATAGCGGGGGGGCCGGTGAGCAGTTCTTC
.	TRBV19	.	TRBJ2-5	CASSPPLGGTQYF	TGTGCCAGTAGTCCACCACTGGGGGGGACCCAGTACTTC
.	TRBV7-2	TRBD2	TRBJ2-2	CASRLSGTNTGELFF	TGTGCCAGCAGACTTAGCGGGACGAACACCGGGGAGCTGTTTTTT
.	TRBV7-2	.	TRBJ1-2	CASSLARQNGYTF	TGTGCCAGCAGCTTAGCGCGTCAAAATGGCTACACCTTC
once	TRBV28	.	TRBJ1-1	CASSGPRGAGTEAFF	TGTGCCAGTTCGGGCCCGAGAGGGGCCGGGACTGAAGCTTTCTTT
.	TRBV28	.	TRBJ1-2	CASTLGGPDYGYTF	TGTGCCAGCACCTTAGGAGGACCAGACTATGGCTACACCTTC
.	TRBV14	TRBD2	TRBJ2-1	CASSRATSGGNEQFF	TGTGCCAGCAGCCGAGCGACTAGCGGGGGAAATGAGCAGTTCTTC
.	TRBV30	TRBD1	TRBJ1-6	CAWDRENSPLHF	TGTGCCTGGGACAGGGAGAATTCACCCCTCCACTTT
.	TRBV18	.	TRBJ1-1	CASSPQEGGTEAFF	TGTGCCAGCTCACCGCAGGAAGGTGGCACTGAAGCTTTCTTT
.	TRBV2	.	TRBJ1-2	CASSEGQRGGYTF	TGTGCCAGCAGTGAAGGGCAGAGAGGAGGCTACACCTTC
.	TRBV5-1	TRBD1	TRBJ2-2	CASSLPGTGRTLTGELFF	TGCGCCAGCAGCTTGCCGGGGACAGGGCGCACCCTTACCGGGGAGCTGTTTTTT
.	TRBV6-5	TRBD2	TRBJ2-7	CASMVAGSYEQYF	TGTGCCAGCATGGTAGCGGGCTCCTACGAGCAGTACTTC
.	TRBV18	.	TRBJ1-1	CATKRTGARTEAFF	TGTGCCACCAAACGAACGGGGGCGCGCACTGAAGCTTTCTTT
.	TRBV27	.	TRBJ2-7	CASSLGRGPDEQYF	TGTGCCAGCAGTTTAGGCAGGGGCCCTGACGAGCAGTACTTC
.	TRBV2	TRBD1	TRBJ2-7	CASRAGTGRPSRGYEQYF	TGTGCCAGCAGAGCCGGGACAGGACGTCCTTCCAGGGGGTACGAGCAGTACTTC
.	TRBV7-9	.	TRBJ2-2	CASTQGGGRQTGELFF	TGTGCCAGCACCCAGGGTGGGGGAAGGCAAACCGGGGAGCTGTTTTTT
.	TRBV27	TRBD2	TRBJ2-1	CATTSGRAREQFF	TGTGCCACCACTAGCGGGAGGGCCAGGGAGCAGTTCTTC
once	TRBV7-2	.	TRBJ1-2	CASSLEGVYYGYTF	TGTGCCAGCAGCTTGGAGGGTGTTTACTATGGCTACACCTTC
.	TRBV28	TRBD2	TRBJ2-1	CASSFPARTSGRARNEQFF	TGTGCCAGCAGTTTCCCCGCCCGGACTAGCGGGAGGGCCCGCAATGAGCAGTTCTTC
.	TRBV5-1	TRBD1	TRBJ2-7	CASSPGSTTGVHEQYF	TGCGCCAGCAGCCCGGGTAGTACCACAGGGGTCCACGAGCAGTACTTC
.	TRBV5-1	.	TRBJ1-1	CASSVATGFTEAFF	TGCGCCAGCAGCGTGGCTACAGGTTTCACTGAAGCTTTCTTT
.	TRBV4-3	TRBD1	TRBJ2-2	CASSTGQVGITGELFF	TGCGCCAGCAGCACCGGACAGGTTGGGATCACCGGGGAGCTGTTTTTT
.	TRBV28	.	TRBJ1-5	CATSPTGHSNQPQHF	TGTGCCACCTCGCCTACGGGACACAGCAATCAGCCCCAGCATTTT
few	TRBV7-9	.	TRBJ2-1	CASRPGEEGNEQFF	TGTGCCAGTCGGCCAGGGGAAGAGGGCAATGAGCAGTTCTTC
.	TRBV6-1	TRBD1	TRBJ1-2	CASTIGQGNYGYTF	TGTGCCAGCACCATAGGACAGGGGAACTATGGCTACACCTTC
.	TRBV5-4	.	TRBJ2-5	CASSLPTAQETQYF	TGTGCCAGCAGCTTGCCCACAGCACAAGAGACCCAGTACTTC